This T cell receptor beta chain is from a study of shared clonotypes between healthy human individuals. Positive CCR7 selection of CD45RO-negative cells yielded the naive CD8 cells, and terminally differentiated effector memory CD45RA+ cells were excluded. CDR3 size: 15 residues. V shed 6 bases and J shed 7 bases, with 19 bases lying between them. Germline loops: CDR1 SGHKS, CDR2 YYEKEE (reference sequence). TCRdb keeps only in-frame clones here, not all; method: immunoSEQ multiplex PCR. The sample lists 750,000 to 1,000,000 clones; 80% to 95% were seen once. This TCR derives from a man aged 30 to 39 in good health. The sample was naive CD8+ T cells sorted from blood. The chain employs TRBV5-5 and TRBJ1-4, with D tentatively TRBD1 (6 bases). CDR3 protein: CASTWTGARGEKLFF. The CDR3, as DNA: TGTGCCAGCACCTGGACGGGGGCCCGGGGTGAAAAACTGTTTTTT.